Listed below are T cell receptor beta chains from one sample, sequenced in a study of blood T cell repertoires in COVID-19. The method was immunoSEQ multiplex PCR; TCRdb's version includes in-frame clones alone and lacks a portion of them. The sample consists of about 180,000 clones, 65% to 90% of them appearing once. What was sequenced was PBMCs or T cells enriched from blood (not recorded which). Every receptor here comes from a man aged 45 to 65 who had recovered from COVID-19. Both conserved end residues are part of each CDR3. Each record gives: CDR3 DNA, CDR3 protein, clone size, J gene, V gene, D gene. D genes are given only for firm matches. Clone size appears in some rows only: once, few, many, or a class for an expanded clone.

TGTGCCAGCAGCAGGGGCCCCGATGGGCCCCAGCATTTT	CASSRGPDGPQHF	NA	TRBJ1-5	TRBV6-4	NA
TGTGCCAGCAGCGGGGGTAGGGAGGGCGAGCAGTACTTC	CASSGGREGEQYF	NA	TRBJ2-7	TRBV7-9	TRBD2
TGTGCCAGCAGCTTATTTGGGCGGGTCACCGGGGAGCTGTTTTTT	CASSLFGRVTGELFF	NA	TRBJ2-2	TRBV7-9	NA
TGTGCCAGCAGGATGATAGCGGGGGGTTTCTACGAGCAGTACTTC	CASRMIAGGFYEQYF	NA	TRBJ2-7	TRBV7-8	TRBD2
TGTGCCAGTAGTATAGTTACAGGGGGCTATGGCTACACCTTC	CASSIVTGGYGYTF	NA	TRBJ1-2	TRBV19	TRBD1
TGTGCCAGCAGTCAGGACTACTTCACTGAAGCTTTCTTT	CASSQDYFTEAFF	once	TRBJ1-1	TRBV6-4	NA
TGTGCCAGCAGTGACCGGGGCTCTGGGGCCAACGTCCTGACTTTC	CASSDRGSGANVLTF	NA	TRBJ2-6	TRBV6-1	NA
TGTGCCTGGAGTCGAGGGAGGTGGTCACCCCTCCACTTT	CAWSRGRWSPLHF	NA	TRBJ1-6	TRBV30	NA
TGTGCCAGCAGCCCAAAATCCGGGACAGCCTCTGGAAACACCATATATTTT	CASSPKSGTASGNTIYF	NA	TRBJ1-3	TRBV5-4	TRBD1
TGTGCCTGGAATCTAGGGGGCAGGGCTGGAAACACCATATATTTT	CAWNLGGRAGNTIYF	NA	TRBJ1-3	TRBV30	TRBD1
TGTGCCAGCAGCTCAACAATACAGGGGCGCAGGCAGTTCTTC	CASSSTIQGRRQFF	NA	TRBJ2-1	TRBV5-8	TRBD1
TGTGCCAGTAGTATAGTACAGGGGATTGGAGAGCAGTTCTTC	CASSIVQGIGEQFF	NA	TRBJ2-1	TRBV19	TRBD1
TGTGCCAGCAGCTTGGCAGGTCAGCAGCCCCAGCATTTT	CASSLAGQQPQHF	NA	TRBJ1-5	TRBV5-4	NA
TGCGCCAGCAGCCAACTTACAACGAACACCGGGGAGCTGTTTTTT	CASSQLTTNTGELFF	NA	TRBJ2-2	TRBV4-1	NA
TGCGCCAGCAGCTTGGCAGGGACACCTAGCACAGATACGCAGTATTTT	CASSLAGTPSTDTQYF	NA	TRBJ2-3	TRBV5-1	NA
TGTGCCAGCAGCTTCGCGGGGGGCAACAATGAGCAGTTCTTC	CASSFAGGNNEQFF	NA	TRBJ2-1	TRBV7-9	TRBD2
TGTGCCAGCAGCTTAGGGGGCTACTTCTCGGATACGCAGTATTTT	CASSLGGYFSDTQYF	few	TRBJ2-3	TRBV7-9	NA
TGTGCCTGGAGTGCTCTGTCGACGGGGAATGGCTACACCTTC	CAWSALSTGNGYTF	NA	TRBJ1-2	TRBV30	NA
TGTGCCAGCAGTTTAAGACAGGGGACTTCTAGGGGCTACGAGCAGTACTTC	CASSLRQGTSRGYEQYF	NA	TRBJ2-7	TRBV28	TRBD1
TGTGCCAGCAGTGAAATGGCAGGCCGCAATCAGCCCCAGCATTTT	CASSEMAGRNQPQHF	NA	TRBJ1-5	TRBV2	NA
TGTGCCAGCAGCCCAGGTGGGACACTTAACACCGGGGAGCTGTTTTTT	CASSPGGTLNTGELFF	NA	TRBJ2-2	TRBV7-3	NA
TGTGCCAGCTCACCTCAAGGGGCAGGGTATAATTCACCCCTCCACTTT	CASSPQGAGYNSPLHF	NA	TRBJ1-6	TRBV18	NA
TGTGCCAGCACCCTTCCGGTGGGAGGGAGCGGCTACACCTTC	CASTLPVGGSGYTF	NA	TRBJ1-2	TRBV2	NA
TGTGCCAGCAGCCCCGCGACAGGCCGAATTTCACCCCTCCACTTT	CASSPATGRISPLHF	NA	TRBJ1-6	TRBV28	NA
TGCAGCGTTGAAATGCGTGGCCAGGGTCGGCAAGAGCAGTACTTC	CSVEMRGQGRQEQYF	NA	TRBJ2-7	TRBV29-1	NA
TGTGCCAGTAGTACACTTAGCGGGGGGGCCTCCTACAATGAGCAGTTCTTC	CASSTLSGGASYNEQFF	NA	TRBJ2-1	TRBV19	TRBD2
TGCGCCAGCAGCTTGGTAGTATCCGGGGTTTACGAGCAGTACTTC	CASSLVVSGVYEQYF	NA	TRBJ2-7	TRBV5-1	NA
TGTGCCAGCAGCCCCAGGTGGACAATGAACACTGAAGCTTTCTTT	CASSPRWTMNTEAFF	NA	TRBJ1-1	TRBV7-6	NA
TGTGCCATCAGTGTGCGGGGGCTGGGCACCGGGGAGCTGTTTTTT	CAISVRGLGTGELFF	NA	TRBJ2-2	TRBV10-3	NA
TGCGCCAGCAGCCAAGGCTATGACACTGAAGCTTTCTTT	CASSQGYDTEAFF	NA	TRBJ1-1	TRBV4-1	NA
TGTGCCAGCAGCCCCCAGGGGGCGGGACGCGTGGGCTACACCTTC	CASSPQGAGRVGYTF	NA	TRBJ1-2	TRBV21-1	NA
TGCGCCAGCAGCTTGGACTTAGCGGGGGGGCCAGAGACCCAGTACTTC	CASSLDLAGGPETQYF	NA	TRBJ2-5	TRBV5-1	TRBD2
TGTGCCAGCAGCTTGGCCGGGACAGGGGTCGGCTACACCTTC	CASSLAGTGVGYTF	NA	TRBJ1-2	TRBV7-6	TRBD1
TGCGCCAGCAGCTTAGCCCCCCAGGGAAGCGGGGAAAAACTGTTTTTT	CASSLAPQGSGEKLFF	few	TRBJ1-4	TRBV5-1	NA
TGTGCCAGCAGCCCCGGAGGGCTAGCGGAGTTCACAGATACGCAGTATTTT	CASSPGGLAEFTDTQYF	NA	TRBJ2-3	TRBV7-2	TRBD2
TGTGCCAGCAGCACCGGTCGCTTTTACTATGGCTACACCTTC	CASSTGRFYYGYTF	NA	TRBJ1-2	TRBV7-2	NA
TGTGCCACCAGCAGAGATCTGGGCCCACGGGATACGCAGTATTTT	CATSRDLGPRDTQYF	NA	TRBJ2-3	TRBV15	NA
TGCAGCGTTCGGGGGGAGGGTGAAAAACTGTTTTTT	CSVRGEGEKLFF	NA	TRBJ1-4	TRBV29-1	NA
TGTGCCAGCAGCCTTAGAGGCGGGGGGGCTTCCTACAATGAGCAGTTCTTC	CASSLRGGGASYNEQFF	NA	TRBJ2-1	TRBV7-9	TRBD2
TGTGCCAGTAGTACGGACTATCAAGAGACCCAGTACTTC	CASSTDYQETQYF	NA	TRBJ2-5	TRBV19	NA
TGTGCCAGCAGCGTACAACCTAGCGGGGCCCAGTACTTC	CASSVQPSGAQYF	NA	TRBJ2-5	TRBV9	TRBD2
TGCGCCAGCAGCCAAGATAGTAGGACAATTACGGAGACCCAGTACTTC	CASSQDSRTITETQYF	NA	TRBJ2-5	TRBV4-1	NA
TGTGCCAGCACTGGGGGCCTTTTGGGAAACACCATATATTTT	CASTGGLLGNTIYF	NA	TRBJ1-3	TRBV9	NA
TGTGCCAGCAGTTCGTCAGAAAACACTGAAGCTTTCTTT	CASSSSENTEAFF	NA	TRBJ1-1	TRBV28	NA
TGTGCCAGCAGCTTAGCTGGGCGGGGCTCGGACGAGCAGTACTTC	CASSLAGRGSDEQYF	NA	TRBJ2-7	TRBV11-2	NA
TGTGCCAGCAGTTATATGACTAGCGGGGGGTTCAGCTCCTACGAGCAGTACTTC	CASSYMTSGGFSSYEQYF	once	TRBJ2-7	TRBV6-2/TRBV6-3	TRBD2
TGTGCCAGCAGCCCGACAGCCGGCGACGGCACTGAAGCTTTCTTT	CASSPTAGDGTEAFF	NA	TRBJ1-1	TRBV27	NA
TGTGCCAGCTCACCTTCAGAGCCGGGACTAGTCCCAAATGAGCAGTTCTTC	CASSPSEPGLVPNEQFF	NA	TRBJ2-1	TRBV18	TRBD2
TGTGCCAGTAAACACGGACAGGCCACCCACTATGGCTACACCTTC	CASKHGQATHYGYTF	NA	TRBJ1-2	TRBV19	TRBD1